The 14 T cell receptor beta chains in this list originate from one sample, sequenced in a study of shared T cell receptors in the human thymus. Assay used: immunoSEQ multiplex PCR; TCRdb lists only in-frame clones, some missing. Altogether under 450,000 clones are present, roughly 94% being singletons, with the ten largest covering roughly 0.02%. Input material: thymocytes. Receptors were obtained from a human donor.

This clone has only a few counts. This chain links TRBV27 with TRBJ2-7; possible D gene TRBD2, 7 bases. CDR1 is MNHEY and CDR2 is SMNVEV in the germline V gene (reference sequence). Trimming took off 4 bases at V and 2 bases at J, with 12 bases between the two ends. This CDR3 has 14 amino acids. CDR3 coding DNA: TGTGCCAGCAGTTGGGGGGGGGCCCCCTACGAGCAGTACTTC. Encoded protein: CASSWGGAPYEQYF.

J is TRBJ1-2 and V is TRBV14; the D is unclear. Germline loops: CDR1 SGHDN, CDR2 FVKESK. Trimming removed 0 bases from V and 3 bases from J, with 20 bases in between. The CDR3 runs 18 residues. The CDR3, as DNA: TGTGCCAGCAGCCAAGACGATCGCGCAGCGGCCGTTGACTATGGCTACACCTTC. Encoded protein: CASSQDDRAAAVDYGYTF.

As DNA, the CDR3 is TGTGCCAGCAGCAACCCCCGGGGGAGCTCCTACAATGAGCAGTTCTTC. It encodes CASSNPRGSSYNEQFF. This chain uses TRBV27 with TRBJ2-1; TRBD2 is a possible D gene (6 bases). Germline V gene sequence: CDR1 MNHEY, CDR2 SMNVEV (reference sequence). CDR3 length: 16 amino acids. Trimming removed 6 bases from V and 0 bases from J, with 15 bases in between.

This CDR3 reads CASSTTGDGYTF. CDR3 in DNA: TGTGCCAGCAGCACTACAGGGGATGGCTACACCTTC. The chain has TRBV11-2 and TRBJ1-2; TRBD1 matches 7 bases. V shed 5 bases and J 6 bases; nucleotides not matched to a gene: 3. CDR1 and CDR2 (germline): SGHAT, FQNNGV. The length of the CDR3 is 12 residues.

The gene calls are TRBV7-6 and TRBJ2-2; D might be TRBD2 (6 bases). Trimming pared 2 bases from V and 3 bases from J, leaving 22 bases between. The CDR3 is 19 residues long. The V gene's germline CDR1 is SGHVS and CDR2 FNYEAQ. The CDR3 protein is CASSLPRASRPGDTGELFF. DNA for the CDR3: TGTGCCAGCAGCTTACCTCGGGCCTCCCGGCCGGGGGACACCGGGGAGCTGTTTTTT.

V is TRBV27 and J is TRBJ2-1; 10 bases are shared with TRBD2. After removal of 11 bases from V and 9 bases from J, the junction contained 22 bases not matched to a gene. CDR3 length: 17 amino acids. Germline V CDR1 and CDR2: MNHEY, SMNVEV (reference sequence). CDR3 DNA sequence: TGTGCCGCGAAGAGGGCAGGGATGGTAGCGGGAGGCGTTGAGCAGTTCTTC. It is translated as CAAKRAGMVAGGVEQFF.

The chain employs TRBV2 and TRBJ2-4; 13 nucleotides match TRBD2. The CDR3 is made up of 17 amino acids. The germline V gene encodes CDR1 SNHLY and CDR2 FYNNEI. Trimming removed 1 base from V and 6 bases from J; junction bases left unmatched: 6. CDR3: CASSEGLAGGTTNIQYF. DNA of the CDR3: TGTGCCAGCAGTGAAGGACTAGCGGGAGGCACCACAAACATTCAGTACTTC.

CDR3: CASITGHSSYNEQFF. The CDR3 nucleotides are TGTGCCAGCATAACAGGACATAGCTCCTACAATGAGCAGTTCTTC. The chain combines TRBV28 with TRBJ2-1; maybe TRBD1 (5 bases). The CDR3 runs 15 residues. The germline V and J ends were trimmed by 7 bases and 0 bases, with 13 bases remaining between them. Germline V CDR1 and CDR2: MDHEN, SYDVKM.

In nucleotides, the CDR3 is TGTGCCAGCAGCCAACCCGATGGGGTTCAGTCCACAGATACGCAGTATTTT. It codes for CASSQPDGVQSTDTQYF. This chain links TRBV14 with TRBJ2-3; D not certain. Germline CDR1 reads SGHDN; CDR2 reads FVKESK. The V end was cut by 2 bases, the J end by 2 bases, with 17 bases between. This CDR3 has 17 amino acids. The complete variable domain, with remaining parts taken from reference TRBV14 and TRBJ2-3, reads EAGVTQFPSHSVIEKGQTVTLRCDPISGHDNLYWYRRVMGKEIKFLLHFVKESKQDESGMPNNRFLAERTGGTYSTLKVQPAELEDSGVYFCASSQPDGVQSTDTQYFGPGTRLTVL.

The chain has TRBV7-6 and TRBJ1-3; unclear D gene. Germline CDR1 SGHVS, CDR2 FNYEAQ. Deletions cut 5 bases from V and 1 base from J, with 12 bases between. The length of the CDR3 is 15 residues. CDR3 in DNA: TGTGCCAGCAGCCCAGACTGGCCATCTGGAAACACCATATATTTT. Its translation: CASSPDWPSGNTIYF.

The chain carries TRBV10-3 and TRBJ2-7, with D unclear. V gave up 0 bases and J gave up 3 bases, with 12 bases separating them. The CDR3 is made up of 15 amino acids. The germline V gene has CDR1 ENHRY and CDR2 SYGVKD. The CDR3 here is CAISESLKRSYEQYF. The CDR3 DNA follows: TGTGCCATCAGTGAGTCGTTGAAGAGAAGCTACGAGCAGTACTTC.

This clone has just one count. V is TRBV11-2 and J is TRBJ1-2; weak D call: TRBD1 (6 bases). The CDR3 runs to 15 residues. V was clipped by 1 base and J by 0 bases, with 9 bases between them. Germline V gene lookup returns CDR1 SGHAT and CDR2 FQNNGV. The CDR3 loop reads CASSLGGAPNYGYTF. CDR3 in DNA: TGTGCCAGCAGCTTAGGGGGGGCCCCTAACTATGGCTACACCTTC.

This chain uses TRBV28 with TRBJ2-5; D uncertain. The DNA end is more similar to TRBJ2-7, so the J call may be wrong. Germline lookup yields CDR1 MDHEN and CDR2 SYDVKM. The CDR3 is 12 amino acids. The CDR3, as DNA: TGTGCCAGCGGAGTGATAACTTACGAGCAGTACTTC. This codes for CASGVITYEQYF.

The chain employs TRBV6-1 and TRBJ2-1; the match to TRBD2 covers 8 bases. This CDR3 region has 13 residues. After removal of 7 bases from V and 11 bases from J, the junction contained 10 bases not matched to a gene. The germline V gene has CDR1 MNHNS and CDR2 SASEGT. The CDR3 DNA is TGTGCCAGCATAGATCGCGGGAGGCCTCAGCAGTTCTTC. Translated: CASIDRGRPQQFF.